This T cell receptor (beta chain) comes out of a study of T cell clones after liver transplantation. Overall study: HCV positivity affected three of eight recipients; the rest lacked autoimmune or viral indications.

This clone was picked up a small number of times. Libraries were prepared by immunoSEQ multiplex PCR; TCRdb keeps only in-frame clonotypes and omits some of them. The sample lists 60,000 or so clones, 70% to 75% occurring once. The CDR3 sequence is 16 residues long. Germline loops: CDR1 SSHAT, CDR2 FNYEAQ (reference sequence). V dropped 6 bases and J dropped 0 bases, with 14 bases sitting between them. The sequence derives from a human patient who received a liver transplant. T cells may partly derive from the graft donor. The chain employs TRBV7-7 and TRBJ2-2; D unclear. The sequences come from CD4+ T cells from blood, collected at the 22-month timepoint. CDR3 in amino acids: CASSSPGAANTGELFF. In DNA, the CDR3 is TGTGCCAGCAGTTCTCCGGGTGCCGCGAACACCGGGGAGCTGTTTTTT. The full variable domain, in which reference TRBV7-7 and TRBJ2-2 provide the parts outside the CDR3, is GAGVSQSPRYKVTKRGQDVTLRCDPISSHATLYWYQQALGQGPEFLTYFNYEAQPDKSGLPSDRFSAERPEGSISTLTIQRTEQRDSAMYRCASSSPGAANTGELFFGEGSRLTVL.